This TCR beta chain derives from a study of cytomegalovirus exposure and HLA in healthy donors. Donors counted as nominally healthy when sampled, yet unrecorded immune exposures were likely. 13 Jbeta primers and 60 Vbeta primers were used for the PCR. TCRdb's table, derived via immunoSEQ multiplex PCR, lists solely in-frame clones and lacks some. The sample includes around 150,000 clones, 70% to 80% seen only once; the top ten take approximately 15%. The V gene's germline CDR1 is SGHTA and CDR2 FQGTGA. The CDR3 length is 15 residues. The ends lost 1 base at V and 5 bases at J; junction bases unmatched: 6. This clone was observed once.

The sample comprised PBMCs. The V and J genes are TRBV7-3 and TRBJ2-5, with 8 bases that match TRBD1. The sequence derives from a woman in her thirties or forties in good health and CMV-seronegative. The CDR3 DNA reads as TGTGCCAGCAGCTTAAATCCCAGGGGGCCGGAGACCCAGTACTTC. The encoded protein is CASSLNPRGPETQYF.